Listed below are T cell receptor beta chains from one sample, sequenced in a study of control samples from healthy donors and cancer patients. The assay was immunoSEQ multiplex PCR, and TCRdb's table has in-frame clones only and misses some. Of some 7,200 clones listed, about four fifths are singletons. The sample taken for sequencing was PBMCs. The receptors originated from a man between 65 and 80 years old with lung cancer. Each CDR3 is given with its conserved first and last residue. The D gene is left open where the match is weak. Expanded clones are given a class, and other clones once, few, many or no size at all.

NA	TRBJ1-1	TRBV5-1	TRBD1	CASSFGTGGLNTEAFF	TGCGCCAGCAGCTTTGGGACAGGGGGCTTAAACACTGAAGCTTTCTTT
NA	TRBJ1-2	TRBV12-2	NA	CASRLPKDTANYGYTF	TGTGCAAGTCGCTTACCCAAGGACACCGCTAACTATGGCTACACCTTC
NA	TRBJ2-6	TRBV5-1	NA	CASSFGSGANVLTF	TGCGCCAGCAGCTTTGGCTCTGGGGCCAACGTCCTGACTTTC
few	TRBJ2-2	TRBV9	TRBD2	CASSRDGGSGELFF	TGTGCCAGCAGCCGGGACGGGGGGTCCGGGGAGCTGTTTTTT
NA	TRBJ2-3	TRBV9	TRBD1	CASSVQGAADTQYF	TGTGCCAGCAGCGTTCAGGGGGCGGCAGATACGCAGTATTTT
NA	TRBJ2-7	TRBV29-1	NA	CSASLASYEQYF	TGCAGCGCCTCGCTCGCCTCCTACGAGCAGTACTTC
once	TRBJ2-7	TRBV28	NA	CASSLGGGASYEQYF	TGTGCCAGCAGTTTAGGGGGGGGCGCGTCCTACGAGCAGTACTTC
NA	TRBJ2-3	TRBV18	NA	CASSEETDTQYF	TGTGCCAGCTCAGAAGAGACAGATACGCAGTATTTT
NA	TRBJ1-6	TRBV9	NA	CASSVGRPYNSPLHF	TGTGCCAGCAGCGTGGGACGGCCATATAATTCACCCCTCCACTTT
NA	TRBJ2-7	TRBV28	TRBD2	CASILSSGSPYEQYF	TGTGCCAGCATTCTTTCTAGCGGGAGCCCCTACGAGCAGTACTTC
few	TRBJ2-7	TRBV6-2/TRBV6-3	TRBD1	CASSPSTGGGFF	TGTGCCAGCAGCCCTAGCACAGGGGGCGGATTCTTC
NA	TRBJ2-4	TRBV18	TRBD2	CASSQESTGGLAKNIQYF	TGTGCCAGCTCACAGGAATCGACGGGAGGACTAGCCAAAAACATTCAGTACTTC
NA	TRBJ2-1	TRBV28	NA	CASRAASSYNEQFF	TGTGCCAGCAGGGCCGCGAGCTCCTACAATGAGCAGTTCTTC
NA	TRBJ2-7	TRBV7-2	TRBD2	CASSQWTGGPYEQYF	TGTGCCAGCAGCCAATGGACGGGAGGGCCCTACGAGCAGTACTTC
NA	TRBJ2-6	TRBV19	TRBD1	CASSIGEGTAGANVLTF	TGTGCCAGTAGTATAGGGGAAGGGACAGCTGGGGCCAACGTCCTGACTTTC
few	TRBJ2-1	TRBV28	NA	CASSFTVSSYNEQFF	TGTGCCAGCAGCTTTACAGTTAGCTCCTACAATGAGCAGTTCTTC
NA	TRBJ1-5	TRBV4-3	NA	CASSRGGRPIWPQHF	TGCGCCAGCAGCCGGGGGGGAAGGCCCATATGGCCCCAGCATTTT
NA	TRBJ2-3	TRBV14	NA	CASSQDAGGATDTQYF	TGTGCCAGCAGCCAAGATGCCGGAGGGGCGACAGATACGCAGTATTTT
few	TRBJ2-5	TRBV24-1	NA	CATRSSPGETQYF	TGTGCCACCAGGTCTTCCCCGGGGGAGACCCAGTACTTC
NA	TRBJ2-7	TRBV28	NA	CASSLGDSPYEQYF	TGTGCCAGCAGTTTAGGGGATTCCCCCTACGAGCAGTACTTC
NA	TRBJ2-1	TRBV9	NA	CASSVPRRGGTNEQFF	TGTGCCAGCAGCGTCCCTAGAAGAGGGGGGACAAATGAGCAGTTCTTC
NA	TRBJ1-6	TRBV28	NA	CASSSGFNSPLHF	TGTGCCTCGTCTTCGGGGTTTAATTCACCCCTCCACTTT
NA	TRBJ2-7	TRBV3-1/TRBV3-2	TRBD2	CASSLGGGGSDEQYF	TGTGCCAGCAGCCTCGGGGGGGGCGGGAGCGACGAGCAGTACTTC
NA	TRBJ2-2	TRBV18	NA	CASSPPNSGNTGELFF	TGTGCCAGCTCACCACCCAATAGCGGGAACACCGGGGAGCTGTTTTTT
NA	TRBJ2-7	TRBV23-1	TRBD2	CASSQSNRLLRTPSGSYEQYF	TGCGCCAGCAGTCAATCTAACCGTCTTCTTCGCACGCCTAGCGGGAGTTACGAGCAGTACTTC
few	TRBJ1-2	TRBV10-1	NA	CASSPQRNYGYTF	TGCGCCAGCAGCCCACAGCGGAACTATGGCTACACCTTC
once	TRBJ1-2	TRBV14	NA	CASSLGGGYGYTF	TGTGCCAGCAGCCTAGGTGGCGGGTATGGCTACACCTTC
NA	TRBJ2-3	TRBV9	NA	CASSVMGLPTDTQYF	TGTGCCAGCAGCGTAATGGGACTGCCAACAGATACGCAGTATTTT
NA	TRBJ1-1	TRBV7-2	NA	CASSYLHTEAFF	TGTGCCAGCAGCTATCTACATACTGAAGCTTTCTTT
NA	TRBJ1-6	TRBV30	NA	CAWSPTGRLGNSPLHF	TGTGCCTGGAGTCCCACAGGGAGGTTAGGGAATTCACCCCTCCACTTT
NA	TRBJ2-1	TRBV29-1	NA	CSVGVRPAGDNNEQFF	TGCAGCGTTGGGGTGAGGCCCGCAGGGGATAACAATGAGCAGTTCTTC
NA	TRBJ2-1	TRBV27	NA	CASIKGGASSYNEQFF	TGTGCCAGCATAAAGGGGGGGGCTAGCTCCTACAATGAGCAGTTCTTC
once	TRBJ1-2	TRBV7-8	NA	CASSPKHPANYGYTF	TGTGCCAGCAGCCCCAAACACCCAGCTAACTATGGCTACACCTTC
NA	TRBJ2-7	TRBV27	TRBD1	CASSLDRGAPYEQYF	TGTGCCAGCAGCCTCGACAGGGGTGCACCCTACGAGCAGTACTTC
NA	TRBJ2-7	TRBV11-2	TRBD2	CASSLDGAGGRGEQYF	TGTGCCAGCAGCTTAGATGGAGCGGGAGGCCGGGGCGAGCAGTACTTC
NA	TRBJ2-7	TRBV27	NA	CASSQNPRMSSYEQYF	TGTGCCAGCAGCCAGAACCCCAGGATGAGCTCCTACGAGCAGTACTTC
NA	TRBJ1-2	TRBV27	TRBD1	CASSDRGRQGYTF	TGTGCCAGCAGTGACAGGGGGCGGCAGGGCTACACCTTC
NA	TRBJ2-3	TRBV24-1	NA	CATSAYPGTDTQYF	TGTGCCACCAGTGCCTATCCAGGCACAGATACGCAGTATTTT
NA	TRBJ2-1	TRBV30	TRBD1	CAWSKLLGTGGYNEQFF	TGTGCCTGGAGTAAGTTACTCGGGACAGGGGGTTACAATGAGCAGTTCTTC
medium-sized	TRBJ2-7	TRBV7-9	TRBD1	CASSFGQGQYDEQYF	TGTGCCAGCAGCTTCGGACAGGGCCAGTATGACGAGCAGTACTTC
NA	TRBJ1-4	TRBV7-9	NA	CASRVGSVDNEKLFF	TGTGCCAGCAGGGTCGGTTCGGTGGATAACGAAAAACTGTTTTTT
NA	TRBJ2-7	TRBV15	TRBD1	CATSRDGRTGAPQYF	TGTGCCACCAGCAGAGACGGGAGGACAGGGGCCCCGCAGTACTTC
NA	TRBJ2-7	TRBV2	NA	CAINPMTEVSYEQYF	TGTGCCATCAACCCGATGACGGAGGTCTCCTACGAGCAGTACTTC
NA	TRBJ1-1	TRBV28	NA	CASRGDPNTEAFF	TGTGCCAGCAGGGGGGACCCGAACACTGAAGCTTTCTTT
NA	TRBJ2-3	TRBV7-9	NA	CASSLGVRDSRTDTQYF	TGTGCCAGCAGCTTAGGAGTAAGGGACTCACGCACAGATACGCAGTATTTT
NA	TRBJ2-2	TRBV19	NA	CASSQTLSTGELFF	TGTGCCAGTAGCCAAACCCTTTCTACCGGGGAGCTGTTTTTT
NA	TRBJ2-1	TRBV9	NA	CASSVAVWANEQFF	TGTGCCAGCAGCGTAGCGGTCTGGGCGAATGAGCAGTTCTTC
NA	TRBJ2-1	TRBV11-2	NA	CASRRTPTSRGEFF	TGTGCCAGCAGACGTACCCCTACCTCGCGCGGGGAGTTCTTC
NA	TRBJ1-6	TRBV10-2	TRBD1	CASSVRTGGVNSPLHF	TGCGCCAGCAGTGTCAGGACAGGGGGCGTTAATTCACCCCTCCACTTT
NA	TRBJ2-1	TRBV6-4	TRBD2	CASSPSSGGNEQFF	TGTGCCAGCAGTCCCTCTAGCGGGGGGAATGAGCAGTTCTTC
NA	TRBJ1-3	TRBV9	NA	CASSVGGRDSGNTIYF	TGTGCCAGCAGCGTAGGGGGGCGAGACTCTGGAAACACCATATATTTT